These 24 T cell receptor beta chains were sequenced from one sample in a study of blood T cell repertoires in COVID-19. Data came from immunoSEQ multiplex PCR; TCRdb stores just in-frame clones and leaves some out. The sample yields about 200,000 clones, 85% seen once. The source material was PBMCs or T cells enriched from blood (not recorded which). The receptors stem from a man aged 40-50 years who had recovered from COVID-19.

The chain is built from TRBV15 and TRBJ2-1, with D possibly being TRBD2 (6 bases). The ends were cut back, 0 bases at V and 7 bases at J, with 13 bases in the middle. The CDR3 is 15 residues long. In germline, CDR1 is LNHNV, CDR2 YYDKDF (reference sequence). CDR3 coding DNA: TGTGCCACCAGCAGAGATGGGGGGACTCAAAATGAGCAGTTCTTC. Its protein is CATSRDGGTQNEQFF.

This clone was found once. The gene calls are TRBV2 and TRBJ2-5; perhaps TRBD2 as D (6 bases). Germline assignment: CDR1 SNHLY and CDR2 FYNNEI. Trimming removed 8 bases at V and 5 bases at J, with 18 bases between. This CDR3 spans 14 amino acids. The CDR3 sequence: CASAGGPIVETQYF. CDR3 nucleotide sequence: TGTGCCAGCGCTGGAGGGCCTATTGTGGAGACCCAGTACTTC.

The chain has TRBV19 and TRBJ2-7; 9 positions agree with TRBD2. This CDR3 is built from 15 residues. V lost 6 bases, J lost 3 bases, and 9 bases stayed unmatched. CDR1 is LNHDA and CDR2 is SQIVND in the germline V gene (reference sequence). CDR3 sequence reads: CASSMGGTSNYEQYF. The CDR3 DNA sequence: TGTGCCAGTAGCATGGGCGGGACTAGCAACTACGAGCAGTACTTC.

The rearrangement joins TRBV7-3 to TRBJ1-2; D uncertain. Germline V lookup: CDR1 SGHTA, CDR2 FQGTGA. V shed 8 bases and J shed 8 bases, with 15 bases lying between them. The CDR3 sequence is 12 residues long. The CDR3: CASGPGDGGYTF. The DNA for the CDR3 is TGTGCCAGCGGTCCCGGGGATGGAGGCTACACCTTC.

This chain joins TRBV5-1 and TRBJ2-7; 10 nucleotides match TRBD1. The ends lost 4 bases at V and 2 bases at J; junction bases unmatched: 6. CDR1 is SGHRS and CDR2 is YFSETQ in the germline V gene. There are 15 residues in the CDR3. This CDR3 is CASSGDRGLTYEQYF. CDR3 DNA sequence: TGCGCCAGCAGCGGGGACAGGGGCTTAACCTACGAGCAGTACTTC.

As DNA, the CDR3 is TGTGCCAGCAGTGAAACGGGGTTGCGTCAGCCCCAGCATTTT. Its protein product is CASSETGLRQPQHF. The chain recombines TRBV6-1 with TRBJ1-5; D remains ambiguous. The V gene lost 2 bases and the J gene lost 6 bases, with 11 bases spanning the gap. Per germline, CDR1 MNHNS and CDR2 SASEGT. The CDR3 consists of 14 residues.

V gene TRBV2 combines with J gene TRBJ2-3; the D gene is possibly TRBD1 (5 bases). The CDR3 has 16 residues. V lost 3 bases and J lost 3, with 16 bases in between. The germline V gene has CDR1 SNHLY and CDR2 FYNNEI. The DNA for the CDR3 is TGTGCCAGCAGTGACCTAGGACATACAACAACAGATACGCAGTATTTT. Amino acids: CASSDLGHTTTDTQYF.

J is TRBJ2-5 and V is TRBV25-1, with a tentative D call TRBD1 (6 bases). Per germline, CDR1 MGHDK and CDR2 SYGVNS. Trimming pared 7 bases from V and 5 bases from J, leaving 20 bases between. The CDR3 is made up of 15 amino acids. CDR3 protein: CASNVRDKGYETQYF. CDR3 sequence (DNA): TGTGCCAGCAATGTCCGGGACAAAGGTTACGAGACCCAGTACTTC. Filled out from reference TRBV25-1 and TRBJ2-5, the complete variable domain reads EADIYQTPRYLVIGTGKKITLECSQTMGHDKMYWYQQDPGMELHLIHYSYGVNSTEKGDLSSESTVSRIRTEHFPLTLESARPSHTSQYLCASNVRDKGYETQYFGPGTRLLVL.

This sequence joins TRBV29-1 and TRBJ1-2; 7 nucleotides line up with TRBD1. The CDR3 has 13 amino acids. Germline V CDR1 and CDR2: SQVTM, ANQGSEA. Unmatched junction bases numbered 13, after V lost 7 bases and J lost 8 bases. CDR3 residues: CSAHPGTVRGYTF. DNA of the CDR3: TGCAGCGCCCACCCGGGGACAGTTAGGGGCTACACCTTC.

This clone was counted once. The V call is TRBV6-5, the J call TRBJ2-7; TRBD2 agrees at 8 bases. Trimming took 0 bases from V and 5 from J; bases not matched to a gene: 9. The CDR3 is made up of 16 amino acids. Per germline, CDR1 MNHEY and CDR2 SVGAGI. CDR3 loop: CASSYSMPGGVHEQYF. Written as DNA, the CDR3 is TGTGCCAGCAGTTACTCGATGCCGGGAGGGGTGCACGAGCAGTACTTC.

The J gene is TRBJ2-7, the V gene TRBV7-8; possible D gene TRBD1, 6 bases. The CDR3 length is 14 residues. V was trimmed by 5 bases and J by 3 bases, leaving 14 bases between them. Germline-derived CDR1 and CDR2 are SGHVS and FQNEAQ. CDR3 sequence: CASSLRTAFYEQYF. The CDR3 DNA sequence: TGTGCCAGCAGCCTAAGGACAGCCTTCTACGAGCAGTACTTC.

The CDR3 coding sequence is TGTGCCAGCAGCTCCACTGGAAGCAGGACTGAAGCTTTCTTT. Its protein is CASSSTGSRTEAFF. V usage is TRBV7-3 and J usage is TRBJ1-1, with no clear D. Germline V gives CDR1 SGHTA, CDR2 FQGTGA. This CDR3 has 14 amino acids. V lost 4 bases, J lost 5 bases, and 14 bases lay in between. Supplemented by reference TRBV7-3 and TRBJ1-1, the full variable domain reads GAGVSQTPSNKVTEKGKYVELRCDPISGHTALYWYRQSLGQGPEFLIYFQGTGAADDSGLPNDRFFAVRPEGSVSTLKIQRTERGDSAVYLCASSSTGSRTEAFFGQGTRLTVV.

V and J are TRBV4-2 and TRBJ1-1; D perhaps matches TRBD1 (5 bases). Trimming left V 2 bases short and J 6 bases short, with 7 bases between. This CDR3 comprises 12 residues. Per germline, CDR1 LGHNA and CDR2 YNFKEQ. As DNA, the CDR3 is TGTGCCAGCAGCCAATCGGGGGCTGAAGCTTTCTTT. The encoded protein is CASSQSGAEAFF.

Only a few counts were recorded for this clone. The V and J genes are TRBV10-2 and TRBJ1-1; 7 nucleotides line up with TRBD1. The germline V gene has CDR1 WSHSY and CDR2 SAAADI. V lost 3 bases to trimming and J lost 7 bases; unmatched junction nucleotides: 8. CDR3 length: 14 residues. The CDR3 here is CASSETGERNEAFF. CDR3 sequence (DNA): TGCGCCAGCAGTGAAACAGGGGAAAGAAATGAAGCTTTCTTT.

This sequence joins TRBV7-2 and TRBJ2-5, with 12 bases lining up with TRBD2. The CDR3 consists of 16 residues. Germline V gene lookup returns CDR1 SGHTA and CDR2 FQGNSA. V trimming: 5 bases; J trimming: 5 bases; junction bases outside the gene matches: 9. In DNA, the CDR3 is TGTGCCAGCAGCCGCCGGACTAGCGGGATACGGGAGACCCAGTACTTC. This sequence encodes CASSRRTSGIRETQYF.

The genes are TRBV11-2 and TRBJ1-1; 8 bases line up with TRBD1. Per germline, CDR1 SGHAT and CDR2 FQNNGV. The CDR3 sequence is 14 residues long. Unmatched junction bases numbered 5, after V lost 1 base and J lost 7 bases. CDR3 bases: TGTGCCAGCAGCTTAGGGCAGGGGGCGAGTGAAGCTTTCTTT. Amino acids: CASSLGQGASEAFF.

The chain combines TRBV7-3 with TRBJ1-2; TRBD1 matches 10 bases. The germline gives CDR1 SGHTA, CDR2 FQGTGA. This CDR3 region has 15 residues. Losses at the gene ends were 4 bases for V and 8 bases for J; bases not matched to a gene: 10. CDR3 sequence (DNA): TGTGCCAGCAGCTCCAGCCGGGGACAGGGGACGGGCTACACCTTC. Protein product: CASSSSRGQGTGYTF.

V gene TRBV15 combines with J gene TRBJ1-5; tentative D call: TRBD1 (5 bases). CDR3 length: 15 residues. The germline V gene has CDR1 LNHNV and CDR2 YYDKDF (reference sequence). With 3 bases removed from V and 4 bases from J, the gap between germline ends came to 13 bases. The CDR3 region has the DNA TGTGCCACCAGCAGTGCAGGGTTGGGGAATCAGCCCCAGCATTTT. It is translated as CATSSAGLGNQPQHF.

V is TRBV25-1 and J is TRBJ2-7, with a tentative D call TRBD2 (6 bases). V lost 6 bases and J 0 bases, leaving 9 bases between the germline ends. Germline loops: CDR1 MGHDK, CDR2 SYGVNS. CDR3 length equals 13 residues. The CDR3: CASSAGLSYEQYF. The CDR3 DNA sequence: TGTGCCAGCAGCGCGGGACTCTCCTACGAGCAGTACTTC.

With respect to this clone: Other DNA sequences in this specimen translate into the identical CDR3. J is TRBJ2-7 and V is TRBV28; 13 nucleotides match TRBD2. The CDR3 contains 15 residues. Germline trimming cut 2 bases from V and 3 bases from J; bases unmatched to any gene: 1. CDR1 is MDHEN and CDR2 is SYDVKM in the germline V gene. For the CDR3, the DNA is TGTGCCAGCAGTTTAGGACTAGCGGGAGTCTACGAGCAGTACTTC. Protein product: CASSLGLAGVYEQYF.

The CDR3 loop is CAWSWASGNEEQYF. CDR3 sequence (DNA): TGTGCCTGGAGTTGGGCTAGCGGAAATGAGGAGCAGTACTTC. V and J are TRBV30 and TRBJ2-7, with 7 bases aligning to TRBD2. The CDR3 has 14 amino acids. Trimming removed 2 bases from V and 7 bases from J; junction bases left unmatched: 11. The germline gives CDR1 GTSNPN, CDR2 SVGIG (reference sequence).

This chain uses TRBV7-8 with TRBJ2-5; 7 bases match TRBD1. The CDR3 is made up of 13 amino acids. Trimming cost V 8 bases and J 4 bases; bases outside gene matches: 7. Germline CDR1 and CDR2: SGHVS and FQNEAQ. DNA for the CDR3: TGTGCCAGCGGCTCAGGGGGTGGAGAGACCCAGTACTTC. It translates to CASGSGGGETQYF.

V and J are TRBV30 and TRBJ2-7; TRBD1 aligns across 7 bases. The CDR3 has 13 residues. Germline V gene sequence: CDR1 GTSNPN, CDR2 SVGIG (reference sequence). The V segment lost 1 base and the J segment 7 bases; nucleotides outside the gene matches: 7. CDR3 loop: CAWSGNRGREQYF. The CDR3 DNA is TGTGCCTGGAGTGGAAACAGGGGAAGGGAGCAGTACTTC.

The chain uses TRBV9 and TRBJ2-2; tentative D call: TRBD2 (5 bases). V was cut by 0 bases and J by 3 bases, with 9 bases left in between. Germline CDR1 SGDLS, CDR2 YYNGEE. The CDR3 runs 15 residues. In DNA, the CDR3 is TGTGCCAGCAGCGTAGGAGGGTATGACACCGGGGAGCTGTTTTTT. As protein: CASSVGGYDTGELFF. The full variable domain, with the rest looked up from reference TRBV9 and TRBJ2-2, is DSGVTQTPKHLITATGQRVTLRCSPRSGDLSVYWYQQSLDQGLQFLIQYYNGEERAKGNILERFSAQQFPDLHSELNLSSLELGDSALYFCASSVGGYDTGELFFGEGSRLTVL.